This T cell receptor (beta chain) was captured by sequencing in a study of graft-versus-host responses after intestinal transplantation. Background on the study: Among the recipients, transplants were multivisceral, liver-intestinal, or isolated intestinal. Recipients uniformly received anti-thymocyte globulin induction, followed by tacrolimus and steroids for roughly 3 years.

This CDR3 comprises 15 residues. Germline loops: CDR1 MNHNY, CDR2 SVGAGI (reference sequence). V was shortened by 3 bases and J by 3 bases, with 12 bases between the two germline ends. To note about this clone: Its cognate antigen is unknown.

Data came from immunoSEQ multiplex PCR; TCRdb stores just in-frame clones and leaves some out. The sample holds nearly 110,000 clones; approximately 90% are singletons and the top ten take around 0.7%. This clonotype originated in a human donor who was the organ donor for an intestinal transplant. The sample here was unstimulated CD4+ T cells sorted from spleen or lymph node cells, taken before transplant. The chain couples TRBV6-6 to TRBJ2-1; D assignment may be TRBD1 or TRBD2 (5 bases each). CDR3 bases: TGTGCCAGCAGTTATCGGGGCAGAGTCTACAATGAGCAGTTCTTC. It codes for CASSYRGRVYNEQFF.